Sequencing of this T cell receptor (beta chain) was carried out in a study of T cells after yellow fever vaccination. In its sample, this clonotype was seen a few times. TCRdb reprocessed the 5' RACE reads with MiXCR, giving one entry per CDR3 protein. The top ten hold about 15% of the sample, which has about 360,000 distinct CDR3 sequences, around 6.5% seen once. This CDR3 has 17 residues. Germline values: CDR1 MDHEN, CDR2 SYDVKM. Unmatched junction bases numbered 12, after V lost 3 bases and J lost 5 bases. This TCR was recovered from a man younger than 40 who received the YFV17D yellow fever vaccine. The J gene is TRBJ2-7, the V gene TRBV28; 11 nucleotides align to TRBD2. Sequencing used PBMCs, obtained 5 days after the yellow fever booster vaccination. The CDR3 region has the DNA TGTGCCAGCAGTTTTCCCCCGTGGGTAGCGGGAGGGAACGAGCAGTACTTC. Protein sequence: CASSFPPWVAGGNEQYF.